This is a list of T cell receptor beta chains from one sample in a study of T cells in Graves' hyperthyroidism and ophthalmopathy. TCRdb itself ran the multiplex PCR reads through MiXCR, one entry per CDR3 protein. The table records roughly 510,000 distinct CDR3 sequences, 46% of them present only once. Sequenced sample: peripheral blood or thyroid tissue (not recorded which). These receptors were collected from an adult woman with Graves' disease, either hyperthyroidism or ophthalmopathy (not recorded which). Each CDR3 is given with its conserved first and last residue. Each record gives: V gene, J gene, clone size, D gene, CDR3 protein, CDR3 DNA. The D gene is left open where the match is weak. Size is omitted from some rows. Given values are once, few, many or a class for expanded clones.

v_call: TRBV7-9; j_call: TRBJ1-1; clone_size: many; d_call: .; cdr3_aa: CASSSSGENTEAFF; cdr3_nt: TGTGCCAGCAGCTCCAGCGGGGAGAACACTGAAGCTTTCTTT
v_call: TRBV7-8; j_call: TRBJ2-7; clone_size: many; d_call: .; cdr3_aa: CASSLSPPNEQYF; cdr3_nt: TGTGCCAGCAGCTTATCCCCTCCGAACGAGCAGTACTTC
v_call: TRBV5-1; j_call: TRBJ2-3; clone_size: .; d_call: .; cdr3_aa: CASSLGAVTDTQYF; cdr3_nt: TGCGCCAGCAGCTTGGGGGCCGTCACAGATACGCAGTATTTT
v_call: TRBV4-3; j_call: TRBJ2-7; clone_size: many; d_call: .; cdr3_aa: CASSQDKAVSYEQYF; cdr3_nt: TGCGCCAGCAGCCAAGATAAGGCAGTCTCCTACGAGCAGTACTTC
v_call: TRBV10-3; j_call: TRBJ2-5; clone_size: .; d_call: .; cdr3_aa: CAISSGLTQETQYF; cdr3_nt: TGTGCCATCAGCTCCGGGCTAACCCAAGAGACCCAGTACTTC
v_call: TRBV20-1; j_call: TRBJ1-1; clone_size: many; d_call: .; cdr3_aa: CSARKTRRMGTEAFF; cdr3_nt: TGCAGTGCTAGGAAGACAAGGCGGATGGGCACTGAAGCTTTCTTT
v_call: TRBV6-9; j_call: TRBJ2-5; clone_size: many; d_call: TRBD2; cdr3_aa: CASSGTSGSLETQYF; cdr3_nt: TGTGCCAGCAGTGGGACTAGCGGGAGTTTGGAGACCCAGTACTTC
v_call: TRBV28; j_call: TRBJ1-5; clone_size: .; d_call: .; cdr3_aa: CASRGDRSQPQHF; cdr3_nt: TGTGCCAGCAGAGGGGACCGCAGTCAGCCCCAGCATTTT
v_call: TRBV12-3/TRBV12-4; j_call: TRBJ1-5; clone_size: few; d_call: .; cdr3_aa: CASSSGLGDRPQHF; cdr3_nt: TGTGCCAGCAGTTCAGGACTGGGGGATAGGCCCCAGCATTTT
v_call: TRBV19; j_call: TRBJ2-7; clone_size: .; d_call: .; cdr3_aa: CASSITGVGEQYF; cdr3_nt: TGTGCCAGTAGTATCACGGGGGTCGGGGAGCAGTACTTC
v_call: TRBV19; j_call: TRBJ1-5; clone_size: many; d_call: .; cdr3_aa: CASSIEALGQPQHF; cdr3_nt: TGTGCCAGTAGTATTGAGGCACTCGGACAGCCCCAGCATTTT
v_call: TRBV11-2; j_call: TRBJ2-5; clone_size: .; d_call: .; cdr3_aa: CASSLGLPSETQYF; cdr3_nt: TGTGCCAGCAGCTTAGGACTACCTTCCGAGACCCAGTACTTC
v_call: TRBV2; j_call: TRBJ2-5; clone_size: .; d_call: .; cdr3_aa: CASSEARRTGKTQYF; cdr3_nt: TGTGCCAGCAGTGAAGCCCGTAGGACCGGGAAGACCCAGTACTTC
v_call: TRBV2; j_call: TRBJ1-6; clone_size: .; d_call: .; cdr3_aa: CASSGGRGHSPLHF; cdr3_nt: TGTGCCAGCAGTGGGGGCAGGGGACATTCACCCCTCCACTTT
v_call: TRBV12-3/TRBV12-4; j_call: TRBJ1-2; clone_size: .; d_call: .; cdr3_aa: CASSFGVYGYTF; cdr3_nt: TGTGCCAGCAGTTTCGGGGTCTATGGCTACACCTTC